This T cell receptor beta chain was identified in a study of response to subunit inactivated influenza vaccine. Study-wide points: Authors proposed each seasonal influenza vaccination draws in few new T cells.

This clonotype was counted a few times. As yet, its antigen is unknown. One entry per CDR3 protein results from TCRdb running MiXCR on the RT-PCR reads. The repertoire has under 550,000 distinct CDR3 sequences, 6.5% to 8% of them found once; the top ten carry roughly 14%. Trimming cost V 1 base and J 1 base, with 11 bases left between them. The CDR3 covers 16 residues. CDR1 and CDR2 (germline): MNHEY, SVGEGT. The receptor was isolated from a man aged 50 to 69 who received an inactivated influenza vaccine. The sequencing used PBMCs from blood, collected about 23 months after vaccination. The chain links TRBV6-2 or TRBV6-3 to TRBJ2-1; D ambiguous. CDR3 DNA sequence: TGTGCCAGCAGTTACTGGGCCGGAGTGTCCTACAATGAGCAGTTCTTC. Translation gives CASSYWAGVSYNEQFF.